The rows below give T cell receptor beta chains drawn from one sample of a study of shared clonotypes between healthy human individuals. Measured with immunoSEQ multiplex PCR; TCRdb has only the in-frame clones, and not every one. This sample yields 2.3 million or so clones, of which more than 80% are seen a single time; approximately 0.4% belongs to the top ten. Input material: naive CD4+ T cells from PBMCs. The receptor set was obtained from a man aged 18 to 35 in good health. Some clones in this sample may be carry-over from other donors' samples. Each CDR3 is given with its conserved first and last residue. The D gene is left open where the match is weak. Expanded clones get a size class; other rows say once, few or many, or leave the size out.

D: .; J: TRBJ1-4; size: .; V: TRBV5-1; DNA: TGCGCCAGCAGTTTAATCTACGGGACTAATGAAAAACTGTTTTTT; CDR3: CASSLIYGTNEKLFF
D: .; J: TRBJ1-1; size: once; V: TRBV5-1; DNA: TGCGCCAGCAGCTTGCAGTCCCTCCCGAACACTGAAGCTTTCTTT; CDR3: CASSLQSLPNTEAFF
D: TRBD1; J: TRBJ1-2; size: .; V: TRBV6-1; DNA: TGTGCCAGCAGCCCGGGACAGGGCATGGGAGGCTACACCTTC; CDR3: CASSPGQGMGGYTF
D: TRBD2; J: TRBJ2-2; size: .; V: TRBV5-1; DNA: TGCGCCAGCAGCTTGGCTCTGGGACTAGGAAGGTCCGGGGAGCTGTTTTTT; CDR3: CASSLALGLGRSGELFF
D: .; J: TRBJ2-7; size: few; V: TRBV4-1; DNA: TGCGCCAGCAGCCAAGATCAGCACAGGGTAGGGTACGAGCAGTACTTC; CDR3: CASSQDQHRVGYEQYF
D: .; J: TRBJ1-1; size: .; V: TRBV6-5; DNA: TGTGCCAGCAGTTACTCGGGGGGACGAAATGAAGCTTTCTTT; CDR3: CASSYSGGRNEAFF
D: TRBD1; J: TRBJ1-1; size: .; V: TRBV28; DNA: TGTGCTTGCAGGGGGGTCACTGAAGCTTTCTTT; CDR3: CACRGVTEAFF
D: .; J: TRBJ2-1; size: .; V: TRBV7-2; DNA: TGTGCCAGCAGCTTAGCTCAGACCCACAATGAGCAGTTCTTC; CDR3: CASSLAQTHNEQFF
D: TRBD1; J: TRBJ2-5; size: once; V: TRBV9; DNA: TGTGCCAGCAGCTACCGACAGGGCCAAGAGACCCAGTACTTC; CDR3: CASSYRQGQETQYF
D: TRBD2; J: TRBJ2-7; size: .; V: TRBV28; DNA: TGTGCCAGCAGCCCCCCTAGCGGGTCCTACGAGCAGTACTTC; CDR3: CASSPPSGSYEQYF
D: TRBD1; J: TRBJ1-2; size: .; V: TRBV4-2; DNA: TGTGCCAGCAGCTCAGTCACAGGGGACTATGGCTACACCTTC; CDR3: CASSSVTGDYGYTF
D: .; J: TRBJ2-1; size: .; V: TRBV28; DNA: TGTGCCAGCAGTTTAAGAGGCGGGATCGGAAACAATGAGCAGTTCTTC; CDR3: CASSLRGGIGNNEQFF
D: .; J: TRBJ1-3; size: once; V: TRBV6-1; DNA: TGTGCCAGCAGTGATTCAGGACAAGGAAACACCATATATTTT; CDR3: CASSDSGQGNTIYF
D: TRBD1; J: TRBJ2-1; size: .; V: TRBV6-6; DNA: TGTGCCAGCCTCTCAGGGGGCTGGAGCTACAATGAGCAGTTCTTC; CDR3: CASLSGGWSYNEQFF
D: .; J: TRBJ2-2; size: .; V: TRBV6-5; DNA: TGTGCCAGCATGTTAGGGGTTGGTACCGGGGAGCTGTTTTTT; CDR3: CASMLGVGTGELFF
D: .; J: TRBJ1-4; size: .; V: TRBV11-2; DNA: TGTGCCAGCAGGCAAGGATCTAATGAAAAACTGTTTTTT; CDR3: CASRQGSNEKLFF
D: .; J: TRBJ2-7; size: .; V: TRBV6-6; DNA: TGTGCCAGCAGTTACGAGGCCGTATACGAGCAGTACTTC; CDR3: CASSYEAVYEQYF
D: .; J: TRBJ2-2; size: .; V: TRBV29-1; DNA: TGCAGCGTTGAAGATCGTAGGGCCGGGGAGCTGTTTTTT; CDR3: CSVEDRRAGELFF
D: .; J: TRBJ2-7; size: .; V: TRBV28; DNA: TGTGCCAGTGGGGTCCCAGCTACCTACGAGCAGTACTTC; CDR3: CASGVPATYEQYF
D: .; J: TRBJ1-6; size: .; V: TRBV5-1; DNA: TGCGCCAGCACCACAGACCCTGGAAGTGGACCCCTCCACTTT; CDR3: CASTTDPGSGPLHF
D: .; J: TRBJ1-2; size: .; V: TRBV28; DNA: TGTGCCGCCAGCAGTTACATCCTACCCAACTATGGCTACACCTTC; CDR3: CAASSYILPNYGYTF
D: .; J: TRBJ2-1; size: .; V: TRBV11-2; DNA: TGTGCCAGCAGCGTAGGTAGGTCCGAGCAGTTCTTC; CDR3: CASSVGRSEQFF
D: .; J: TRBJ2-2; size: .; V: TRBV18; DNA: TGTGCCAGCTCACCTAGGGACACCGGGGAGCTGTTTTTT; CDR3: CASSPRDTGELFF
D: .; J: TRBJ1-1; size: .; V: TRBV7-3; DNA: TGTGCCAGCAGCTTATATCCTGTCGGCCCTCAGGGCACTGAAGCTTTCTTT; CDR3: CASSLYPVGPQGTEAFF
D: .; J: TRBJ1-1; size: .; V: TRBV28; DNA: TGTGCCAGCAGTTCTCTGGGAGGGGGAGGCACTGAAGCTTTCTTT; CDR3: CASSSLGGGGTEAFF
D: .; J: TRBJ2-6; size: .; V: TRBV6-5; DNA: TGTGCCAGCAGTTACTCGTCCGGGATCGGGGCCAACGTCCTGACTTTC; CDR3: CASSYSSGIGANVLTF
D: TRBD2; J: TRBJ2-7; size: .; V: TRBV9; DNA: TGTGCCAGCAGCGCCACCCGCCGGACTAGCGGGCCTCCGAGCTCCTACGAGCAGTACTTC; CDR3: CASSATRRTSGPPSSYEQYF
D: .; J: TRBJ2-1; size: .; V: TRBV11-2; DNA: TGTGCCAGCAGCTTAGGGACAGTTAGGCGGTACAATGAGCAGTTCTTC; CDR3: CASSLGTVRRYNEQFF
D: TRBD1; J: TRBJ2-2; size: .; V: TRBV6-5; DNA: TGTGCCAGCAGTTATACCGGGACAGGCCCCGTCGGGGAGCTGTTTTTT; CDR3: CASSYTGTGPVGELFF
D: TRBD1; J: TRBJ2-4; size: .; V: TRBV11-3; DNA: TGTGCCAGCAGCTTAACAGGGGGGCACATTCAGTACTTC; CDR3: CASSLTGGHIQYF
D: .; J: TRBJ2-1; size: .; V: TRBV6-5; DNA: TGTGCCAGCAGTTCCCCCGACTGGCGGGACAATGAGCAGTTCTTC; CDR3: CASSSPDWRDNEQFF
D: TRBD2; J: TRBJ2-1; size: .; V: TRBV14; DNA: TGTGCCAGCAGCCCCCTCCCGACTAGCGGGAGACCATTTGACAATGAGCAGTTCTTC; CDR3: CASSPLPTSGRPFDNEQFF
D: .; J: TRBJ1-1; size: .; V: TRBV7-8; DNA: TGTGCCAGCAGCCGCGACAGGACGAACACTGAAGCTTTCTTT; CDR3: CASSRDRTNTEAFF
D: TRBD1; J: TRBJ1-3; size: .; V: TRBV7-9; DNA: TGTGCCAGCAGCAACAGGGGGACGGCTGGAAACACCATATATTTT; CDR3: CASSNRGTAGNTIYF
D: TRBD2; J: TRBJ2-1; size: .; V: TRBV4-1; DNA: TGCGCCAGCAGCCGCGGACTAGCGGGAGGGAATGAGCAGTTCTTC; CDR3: CASSRGLAGGNEQFF
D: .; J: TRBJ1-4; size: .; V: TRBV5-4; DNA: TGTGCCAGCAGCTTGGACCCAGGGCAAAGTGAAAAACTGTTTTTT; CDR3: CASSLDPGQSEKLFF
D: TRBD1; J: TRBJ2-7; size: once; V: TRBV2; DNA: TGTGCCAGCAGTGGACAGGGTAGCTCCTACGAGCAGTACTTC; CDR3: CASSGQGSSYEQYF
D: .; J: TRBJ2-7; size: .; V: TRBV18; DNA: TGTGCCAGCTCACGAGTTGACCTCTCCTACGAGCAGTACTTC; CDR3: CASSRVDLSYEQYF
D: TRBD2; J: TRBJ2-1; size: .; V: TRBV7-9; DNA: TGTGCCAGCAGCTTAAGAACTAGCGGGAGGCCAATGTGGGATGAGCAGTTCTTC; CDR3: CASSLRTSGRPMWDEQFF
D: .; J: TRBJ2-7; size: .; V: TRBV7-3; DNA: TGTGCCAGCAGCTCCTGGGGAGCCCCCGTCGAGCAGTACTTC; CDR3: CASSSWGAPVEQYF
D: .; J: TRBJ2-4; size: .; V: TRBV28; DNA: TGTGCCAGCAATCAGAGCGGGCGGAGGGGCCACATTCAGTACTTC; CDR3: CASNQSGRRGHIQYF
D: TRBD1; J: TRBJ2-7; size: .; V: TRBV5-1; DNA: TGCGCCAGCAGAGTGATGGGACAGGCCTCCTACGAGCAGTACTTC; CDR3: CASRVMGQASYEQYF
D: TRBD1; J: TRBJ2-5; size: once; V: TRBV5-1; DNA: TGCGCCAGCACCCCGACCGGGACAGGGGGCATGGGGACCCAGTACTTC; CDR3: CASTPTGTGGMGTQYF
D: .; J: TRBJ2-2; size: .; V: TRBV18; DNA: TGTGCCAGCTCACCACCGAACGGGATGAACACCGGGGAGCTGTTTTTT; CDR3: CASSPPNGMNTGELFF
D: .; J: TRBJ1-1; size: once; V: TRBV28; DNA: TGTGCCAGCAGCCAGGCCAGCATGAACACTGAAGCTTTCTTT; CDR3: CASSQASMNTEAFF
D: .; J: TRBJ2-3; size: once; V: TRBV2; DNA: TGTGCCAGCATCCTGGACCGCAGGGCAGATACGCAGTATTTT; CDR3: CASILDRRADTQYF
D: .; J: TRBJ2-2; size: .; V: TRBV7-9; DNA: TGTGCCAGCAGCTCGGGTGGGGCCATGAACACCGGGGAGCTGTTTTTT; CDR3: CASSSGGAMNTGELFF
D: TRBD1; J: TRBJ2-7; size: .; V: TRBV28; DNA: TGTGCCAGCACTAAGGGACAGGGGTCCTACGAGCAGTACTTC; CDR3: CASTKGQGSYEQYF
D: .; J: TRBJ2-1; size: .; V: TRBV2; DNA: TGTGCCAGCAGGAGAAGCTCCTACAATGAGCAGTTCTTC; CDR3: CASRRSSYNEQFF
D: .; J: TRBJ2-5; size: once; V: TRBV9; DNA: TGTGCCAGCAGCGTGTCAGGGGTTGGGGAGACCCAGTACTTC; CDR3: CASSVSGVGETQYF
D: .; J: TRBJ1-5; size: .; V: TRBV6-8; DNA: TGTGCCAGCCCCCGGGGGGGTTCTAGCAATCAGCCCCAGCATTTT; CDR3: CASPRGGSSNQPQHF
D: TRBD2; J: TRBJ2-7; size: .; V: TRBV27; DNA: TGTGCCAGCAGTTTTCGTTGGGCTAGCGGGCCCCCGATCGGGGAGCAGTACTTC; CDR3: CASSFRWASGPPIGEQYF
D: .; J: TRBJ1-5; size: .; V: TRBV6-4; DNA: TGTGCCAGCAGTGACCTCCGACAGGCGGGCAATCAGCCCCAGCATTTT; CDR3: CASSDLRQAGNQPQHF
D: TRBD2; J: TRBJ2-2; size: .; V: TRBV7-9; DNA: TGTGCCAGCAGCTCAACTAGCGGGAGTGAATACGGGGAGCTGTTTTTT; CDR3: CASSSTSGSEYGELFF
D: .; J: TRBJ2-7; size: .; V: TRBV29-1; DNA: TGCAGCGCCCTCGGAGCCATCCACTACGAGCAGTACTTC; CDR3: CSALGAIHYEQYF
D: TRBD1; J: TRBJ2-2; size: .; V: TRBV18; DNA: TGTGCCAGCTCATCCGGGACAGGGGCTTCCGGGGAGCTGTTTTTT; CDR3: CASSSGTGASGELFF
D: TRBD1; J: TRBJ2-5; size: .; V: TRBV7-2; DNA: TGTGCCAGCAGCTCCTCCGGGACAGGGGGGTGGGAGACCCAGTACTTC; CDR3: CASSSSGTGGWETQYF
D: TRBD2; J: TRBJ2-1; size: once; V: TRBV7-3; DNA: TGTGCCAGCAGCTTAATGGCGGGAGGGCCTTGGAATGAGCAGTTCTTC; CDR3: CASSLMAGGPWNEQFF
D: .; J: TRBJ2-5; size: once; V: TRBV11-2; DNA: TGTGCCAGCAGCTTACTAGGAGGGGAGACCCAGTACTTC; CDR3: CASSLLGGETQYF